This note documents a single TCR beta chain sequence. V dropped 5 bases and J dropped 8 bases, with 15 bases sitting between them. Germline V gives CDR1 LNHNV, CDR2 YYDKDF (reference sequence). This CDR3 has 13 amino acids. Method: immunoSEQ multiplex PCR; TCRdb's copy keeps in-frame clones and lacks some. Among over 85,000 clones, under 95% were seen once, and the ten largest hold more than 1.5%. The data derive from a study of T cell changes during pregnancy in multiple sclerosis. The specimen was peripheral blood, collected in the first trimester of pregnancy. This sequence originates from a female donor in good health, enrolled as a control in a pregnancy study. The rearrangement joins TRBV15 to TRBJ1-2; unclear D gene. Here the CDR3 DNA reads TGTGCCACCAGCTGGGGAGACGGTTTAGGCTACACCTTC. Translated, it gives CATSWGDGLGYTF.